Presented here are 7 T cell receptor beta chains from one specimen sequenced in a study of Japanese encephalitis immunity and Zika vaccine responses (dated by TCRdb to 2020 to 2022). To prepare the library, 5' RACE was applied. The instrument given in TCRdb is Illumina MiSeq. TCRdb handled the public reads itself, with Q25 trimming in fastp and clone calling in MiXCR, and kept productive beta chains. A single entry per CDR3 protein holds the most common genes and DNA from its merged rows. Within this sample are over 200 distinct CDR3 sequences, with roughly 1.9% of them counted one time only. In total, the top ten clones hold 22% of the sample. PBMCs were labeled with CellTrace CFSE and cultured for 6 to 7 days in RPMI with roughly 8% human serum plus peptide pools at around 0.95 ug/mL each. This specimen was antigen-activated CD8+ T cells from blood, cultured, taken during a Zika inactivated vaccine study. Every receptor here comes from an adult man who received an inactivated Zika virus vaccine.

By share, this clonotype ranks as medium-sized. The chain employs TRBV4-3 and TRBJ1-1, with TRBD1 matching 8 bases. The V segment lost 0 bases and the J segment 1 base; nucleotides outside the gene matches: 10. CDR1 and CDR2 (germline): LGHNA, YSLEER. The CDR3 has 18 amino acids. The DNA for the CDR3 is TGCGCCAGCAGCCAAGATCCTTCCGGGACAGGCCAGAACACTGAAGCTTTCTTT. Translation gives CASSQDPSGTGQNTEAFF.

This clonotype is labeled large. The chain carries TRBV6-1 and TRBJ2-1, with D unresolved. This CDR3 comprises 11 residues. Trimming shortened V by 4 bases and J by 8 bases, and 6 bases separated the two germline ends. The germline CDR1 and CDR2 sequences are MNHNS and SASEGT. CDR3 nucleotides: TGTGCCAGCAGTGTGGGGTATGAGCAGTTCTTC. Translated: CASSVGYEQFF.

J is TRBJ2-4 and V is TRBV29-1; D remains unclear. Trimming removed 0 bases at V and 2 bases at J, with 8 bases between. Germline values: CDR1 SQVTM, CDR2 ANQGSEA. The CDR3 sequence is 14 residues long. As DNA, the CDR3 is TGCAGCGTTGAAGATCAAGGGTCCAAAAACATTCAGTACTTC. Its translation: CSVEDQGSKNIQYF.

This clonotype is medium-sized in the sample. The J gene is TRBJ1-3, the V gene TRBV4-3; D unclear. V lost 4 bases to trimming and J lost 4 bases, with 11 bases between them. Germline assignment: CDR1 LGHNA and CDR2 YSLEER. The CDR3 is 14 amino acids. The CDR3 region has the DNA TGCGCCAGCAGCCTCCTAGGAGCGGGAAACACCATATATTTT. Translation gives CASSLLGAGNTIYF.

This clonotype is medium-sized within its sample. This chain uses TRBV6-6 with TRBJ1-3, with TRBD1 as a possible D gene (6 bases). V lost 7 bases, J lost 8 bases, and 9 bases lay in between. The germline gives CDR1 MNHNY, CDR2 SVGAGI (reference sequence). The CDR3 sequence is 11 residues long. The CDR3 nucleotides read TGTGCCAGCATCCAGGGGTACACCATATATTTT. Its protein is CASIQGYTIYF.

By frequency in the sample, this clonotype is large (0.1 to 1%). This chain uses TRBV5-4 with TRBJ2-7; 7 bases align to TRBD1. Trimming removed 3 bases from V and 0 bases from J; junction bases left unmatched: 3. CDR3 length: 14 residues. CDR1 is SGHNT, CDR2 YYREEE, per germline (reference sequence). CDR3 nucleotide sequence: TGTGCCAGCAGCTGGGACAGTGGCTCCTACGAGCAGTACTTC. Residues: CASSWDSGSYEQYF.

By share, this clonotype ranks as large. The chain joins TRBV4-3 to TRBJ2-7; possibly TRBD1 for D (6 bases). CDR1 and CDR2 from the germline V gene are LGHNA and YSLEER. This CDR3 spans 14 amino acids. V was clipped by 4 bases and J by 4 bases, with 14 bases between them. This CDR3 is CASSLTLQGYEQYF. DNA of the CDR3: TGCGCCAGCAGCCTTACGTTGCAGGGGTACGAGCAGTACTTC.